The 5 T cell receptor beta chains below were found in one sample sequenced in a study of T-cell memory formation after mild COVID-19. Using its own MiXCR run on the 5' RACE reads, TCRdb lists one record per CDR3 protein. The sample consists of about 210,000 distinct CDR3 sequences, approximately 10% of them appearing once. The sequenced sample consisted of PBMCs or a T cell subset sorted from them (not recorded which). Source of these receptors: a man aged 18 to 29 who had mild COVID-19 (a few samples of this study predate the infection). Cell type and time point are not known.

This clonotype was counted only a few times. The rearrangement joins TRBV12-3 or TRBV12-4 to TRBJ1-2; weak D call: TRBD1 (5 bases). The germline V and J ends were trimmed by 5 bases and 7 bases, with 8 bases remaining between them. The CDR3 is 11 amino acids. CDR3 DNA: TGTGCCAGCAGTGGCAGGGCTGGCTACACCTTC. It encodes CASSGRAGYTF.

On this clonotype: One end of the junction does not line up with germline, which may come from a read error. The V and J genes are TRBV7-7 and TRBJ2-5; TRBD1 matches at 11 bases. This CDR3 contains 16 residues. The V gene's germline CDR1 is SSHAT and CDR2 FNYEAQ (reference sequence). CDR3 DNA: TGTGCTAGCAGCCCCCGGGACAGGGGGTTTCAAGAGACCCAGTACTTC. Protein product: CASSPRDRGFQETQYF.

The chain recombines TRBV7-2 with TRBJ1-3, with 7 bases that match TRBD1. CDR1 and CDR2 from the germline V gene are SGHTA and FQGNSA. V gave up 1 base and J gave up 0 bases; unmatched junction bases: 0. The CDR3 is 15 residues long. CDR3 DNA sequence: TGTGCCAGCAGCTTAGGACAGGGCTCTGGAAACACCATATATTTT. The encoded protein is CASSLGQGSGNTIYF.

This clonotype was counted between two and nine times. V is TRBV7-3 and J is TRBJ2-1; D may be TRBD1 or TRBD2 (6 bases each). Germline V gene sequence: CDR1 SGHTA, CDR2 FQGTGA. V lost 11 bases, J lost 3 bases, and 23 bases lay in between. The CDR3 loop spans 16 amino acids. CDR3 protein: CAGEGGRALGYNEQFF. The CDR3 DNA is TGTGCCGGAGAGGGGGGTCGGGCCCTGGGCTACAATGAGCAGTTCTTC.

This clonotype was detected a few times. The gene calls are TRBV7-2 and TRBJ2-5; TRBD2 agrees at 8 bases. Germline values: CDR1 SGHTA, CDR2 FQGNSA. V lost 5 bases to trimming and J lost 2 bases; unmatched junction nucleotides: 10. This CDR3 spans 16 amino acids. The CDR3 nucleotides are TGTGCCAGCAGCGGCCGGACTAGCCCGATTCAAGAGACCCAGTACTTC. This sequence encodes CASSGRTSPIQETQYF.